These 29 T cell receptor beta chains share one sample of origin, sequenced in a study of molecular identifiers for immune sequencing clone quantification. TCRdb reprocessed the PCR reads via MiXCR and lists one record per CDR3 protein. The repertoire holds just over 95,000 distinct CDR3 sequences, with 20% to 25% as singletons. The sequencing sample was made of naive CD8+ T cells from blood, with Jurkat cell RNA spiked in. This sample's subset: FACS-sorted CD8+CD4-CCR7+CD45RA+ naive T cells. Receptors originate from a human donor in good health. Some libraries in this study had Jurkat cell RNA spiked in.

This clonotype came up a few times. This rearrangement joins TRBV5-6 to TRBJ1-2; D not resolved. There are 14 residues in the CDR3. The V end was cut by 4 bases, the J end by 0 bases, with 10 bases between. Per the germline V gene, CDR1 is SGHDT and CDR2 is YYEEEE. The CDR3 nucleotides read TGTGCCAGCAGCCCCTCGGGGTCTAACTATGGCTACACCTTC. This gives the protein CASSPSGSNYGYTF.

This clonotype was found a few times. The CDR3 loop is CASSSAWGQPQHF. The CDR3 nucleotides are TGTGCCAGCAGCTCTGCGTGGGGCCAGCCCCAGCATTTT. The chain combines TRBV5-5 with TRBJ1-5, with D possibly being TRBD1 (5 bases). The CDR3 contains 13 residues. V lost 3 bases to trimming and J lost 7 bases, with 11 bases between them. Germline V gene sequence: CDR1 SGHKS, CDR2 YYEKEE (reference sequence).

This clonotype was seen ten or more times. The chain couples TRBV11-2 to TRBJ1-6, with TRBD1 as a possible D gene (6 bases). Trimming took off 4 bases at V and 3 bases at J, with 16 bases between the two ends. CDR1 and CDR2 (germline): SGHAT, FQNNGV. The CDR3 spans 17 residues. The CDR3 coding sequence is TGTGCCAGCAGCTCTTACCCGGGACAAAGCTATAATTCACCCCTCCACTTT. This encodes CASSSYPGQSYNSPLHF.

The chain recombines TRBV28 with TRBJ2-1; 7 nucleotides align to TRBD2. Germline V CDR1 and CDR2: MDHEN, SYDVKM. Losses at the gene ends were 3 bases for V and 4 bases for J; bases not matched to a gene: 6. The CDR3 loop spans 15 amino acids. The CDR3 DNA sequence: TGTGCCAGCAGTTTGAGTACTAGCGCATACAATGAGCAGTTCTTC. The encoded protein is CASSLSTSAYNEQFF.

Ten or more counts support this clonotype. This sequence joins TRBV29-1 and TRBJ1-4; tentative D call: TRBD1 (6 bases). The CDR3 is 14 residues long. Germline values: CDR1 SQVTM, CDR2 ANQGSEA. The germline V and J ends were trimmed by 3 bases and 5 bases, with 13 bases remaining between them. The CDR3 nucleotides read TGCAGCGTTGATGAAACAGGGACGAATGAAAAACTGTTTTTT. Amino acid sequence: CSVDETGTNEKLFF.

At least ten counts were recorded for this clonotype. The V gene is TRBV20-1, the J gene TRBJ1-2; TRBD1 might be the D (5 bases). Trimming stripped 2 bases from V and 5 bases from J, with 12 bases between. CDR1 DFQATT and CDR2 SNEGSKA come from the germline V gene (reference sequence). The length of the CDR3 is 13 residues. The CDR3 DNA reads as TGCAGTGCTAGACACCAAGGGGAGTATGGCTACACCTTC. It codes for CSARHQGEYGYTF.

This clonotype has at least ten counts. The J gene is TRBJ2-3, the V gene TRBV20-1, with D possibly TRBD2 on 6 matching bases. CDR3 length: 16 residues. Germline CDR1 reads DFQATT; CDR2 reads SNEGSKA (reference sequence). V was clipped by 0 bases and J by 2 bases, with 15 bases between them. This CDR3 is CSARDSEGTFTDTQYF. CDR3 bases: TGCAGTGCTAGAGATTCGGAGGGTACGTTCACAGATACGCAGTATTTT.

This clonotype was observed a few times. This rearrangement joins TRBV7-2 to TRBJ2-1; 7 positions match TRBD2. V shed 3 bases and J 6 bases; nucleotides not matched to a gene: 5. Germline values: CDR1 SGHTA, CDR2 FQGNSA. The CDR3 runs 14 residues. DNA for the CDR3: TGTGCCAGCAGCTTCGGAGGCGGGAGCAATGAGCAGTTCTTC. Translation gives CASSFGGGSNEQFF. Using reference TRBV7-2 and TRBJ2-1 for the parts outside the CDR3, the full variable domain is GAGVSQSPSNKVTEKGKDVELRCDPISGHTALYWYRQSLGQGLEFLIYFQGNSAPDKSGLPSDRFSAERTGGSVSTLTIQRTQQEDSAVYLCASSFGGGSNEQFFGPGTRLTVL.

On this clonotype: A much bigger clone sits one base away, suggesting this may be a read error. The CDR3 reads CASSLGGGGSEKLLF. The CDR3, as DNA: TGTGCCAGCAGCTTAGGGGGAGGTGGCAGTGAAAAACTGCTTTTT. The chain carries TRBV7-9 and TRBJ1-4; D gene ambiguous. CDR3 length: 15 residues. Germline V lookup: CDR1 SEHNR, CDR2 FQNEAQ (reference sequence).

This clonotype was counted ten times or more. The rearrangement uses TRBV6-2 or TRBV6-3 and TRBJ1-4; a weak D match, TRBD1 (5 bases). V lost 7 bases and J lost 5, with 20 bases in between. The CDR3 totals 16 residues. Germline loops: CDR1 MNHEY, CDR2 SVGEGT. The CDR3 DNA sequence: TGTGCCAGCACCAGGCCTCCCGGGACGGCGAATGAAAAACTGTTTTTT. Protein product: CASTRPPGTANEKLFF.

The chain carries TRBV20-1 and TRBJ2-3; 10 bases are a match to TRBD2. Looked up from germline, CDR1 is DFQATT and CDR2 is SNEGSKA (reference sequence). The CDR3 is 17 residues long. V was clipped by 0 bases and J by 3 bases; unmatched bases: 9. This CDR3 reads CSARDRASGRPTDTQYF. CDR3 bases: TGCAGTGCTAGAGATCGGGCTAGCGGGAGACCAACAGATACGCAGTATTTT.

This clonotype has a count of ten or more. The V gene is TRBV11-2, the J gene TRBJ2-3; D may correspond to TRBD1 or TRBD2 (5 bases each). The CDR3 contains 14 residues. The V end was cut by 0 bases, the J end by 9 bases, with 13 bases between. CDR1 and CDR2 (germline): SGHAT, FQNNGV. In nucleotides, the CDR3 is TGTGCCAGCAGCTTAGACGCCGGGACCGGGACGCAGTATTTT. It encodes CASSLDAGTGTQYF.

This clonotype was observed a few times. The rearrangement uses TRBV12-3 or TRBV12-4 and TRBJ2-2, with TRBD1 matching 7 bases. J was trimmed by 0 bases and V by 10 bases; bases with no gene match: 2. The length of the CDR3 is 13 residues. CDR3 bases: TGTGCCACAGGGACAGCGAACACCGGGGAGCTGTTTTTT. This translates into CATGTANTGELFF.

The rearrangement uses TRBV7-9 and TRBJ2-1, with D perhaps matching TRBD2 (5 bases). CDR3 length equals 10 residues. Trimming shortened V by 10 bases and J by 6 bases, and 7 bases separated the two germline ends. The germline V gene encodes CDR1 SEHNR and CDR2 FQNEAQ (reference sequence). The CDR3 loop is CATAGNEQFF. DNA for the CDR3: TGTGCCACCGCGGGCAATGAGCAGTTCTTC.

In this sample, this clonotype turned up many times. This chain links TRBV7-3 with TRBJ2-1; D gene unclear. Trimming removed 4 bases at V and 5 bases at J, with 6 bases between. The CDR3 length is 12 residues. The germline gives CDR1 SGHTA, CDR2 FQGTGA. This chain's CDR3 is CASSYANNEQFF. In nucleotides, the CDR3 is TGTGCCAGCAGCTATGCTAACAATGAGCAGTTCTTC.

This clonotype has ten or more counts. The rearrangement joins TRBV27 to TRBJ2-2; no reliable D call. Trimming cost V 8 bases and J 4 bases, with 14 bases left between them. This CDR3 contains 14 residues. The germline V gene has CDR1 MNHEY and CDR2 SMNVEV (reference sequence). CDR3 in amino acids: CASHWGFGTGELFF. The CDR3 region has the DNA TGTGCCAGCCACTGGGGTTTCGGCACCGGGGAGCTGTTTTTT.

This clonotype was counted at least ten times. The chain links TRBV10-2 to TRBJ1-1, with 8 bases matching TRBD1. This CDR3 has 14 amino acids. The trim removed 7 bases at V and 0 bases at J, leaving 4 bases unmatched. Per the germline V gene, CDR1 is WSHSY and CDR2 is SAAADI. CDR3 bases: TGCGCCAGCAAGGAGACAGGGGTGAACACTGAAGCTTTCTTT. It encodes CASKETGVNTEAFF.

This clonotype was seen repeatedly, ten times or more. The chain combines TRBV7-9 with TRBJ2-7; 7 bases map to TRBD1. The length of the CDR3 is 16 residues. CDR1 is SEHNR, CDR2 FQNEAQ, per germline (reference sequence). J gave up 1 base and V 4 bases, and 10 bases lay outside the gene matches. The CDR3 here is CASSSPRQGESYEQYF. In DNA, the CDR3 is TGTGCCAGCAGCTCCCCGAGGCAGGGGGAATCCTACGAGCAGTACTTC.

The sample holds a few counts of this clonotype. The chain couples TRBV4-1 to TRBJ1-1, with TRBD1 identical over 7 bases. V was clipped by 4 bases and J by 0 bases; unmatched bases: 2. The CDR3 contains 14 residues. The V gene's germline CDR1 is MGHRA and CDR2 YSYEKL. CDR3 sequence: CASSRGQMNTEAFF. CDR3 nucleotide sequence: TGCGCCAGCAGCCGGGGACAGATGAACACTGAAGCTTTCTTT.

Concerning this clonotype itself: This may be a read error: a much more frequent sequence differs by one nucleotide. The gene calls are TRBV27 and TRBJ1-1, with 9 positions matching TRBD1. This CDR3 is 14 amino acids long. In germline, CDR1 is MNHEY, CDR2 SMNVEV (reference sequence). CDR3 residues: CACSPGQGFAEAFF. The CDR3 coding sequence is TGTGCCTGCAGCCCCGGACAGGGGTTCGCTGAAGCTTTCTTT.

The V call is TRBV6-6, the J call TRBJ1-6, with D tentatively TRBD1 (6 bases). Germline loops: CDR1 MNHNY, CDR2 SVGAGI (reference sequence). Trimming removed 7 bases at V and 11 bases at J, with 18 bases between. The CDR3 covers 14 residues. The CDR3 DNA reads as TGTGCCAGCACCCCGCCAGGGGTTGGGACACCCCTCCACTTT. Translation gives CASTPPGVGTPLHF.

This clonotype was found once. V usage is TRBV4-3 and J usage is TRBJ1-2; D unresolved. V shed 1 base and J shed 1 base, with 10 bases lying between them. The germline gives CDR1 LGHNA, CDR2 YSLEER. This CDR3 has 15 amino acids. CDR3 residues: CASSQGAKGNYGYTF. The CDR3 bases are TGCGCCAGCAGCCAAGGGGCCAAGGGTAACTATGGCTACACCTTC.

As regards this clonotype: The conserved final phenylalanine or tryptophan is absent from the CDR3, which likely points to a read error. The V gene is TRBV27, the J gene TRBJ2-7; no firm D call. The CDR3 spans 13 residues. Trimming cost V 6 bases and J 7 bases, with 16 bases left between them. Looked up from germline, CDR1 is MNHEY and CDR2 is SMNVEV (reference sequence). This chain's CDR3 is CASRTDVVGEQYL. For the CDR3, the DNA is TGTGCCAGCAGAACCGACGTAGTGGGTGAGCAGTACTTA.

This clonotype was seen at least ten times. CDR3 in amino acids: CASSLEKALGAFF. The CDR3, as DNA: TGTGCCAGCAGCTTAGAAAAGGCGCTCGGAGCTTTCTTT. The chain carries TRBV11-2 and TRBJ1-1; no reliable D call. CDR1 SGHAT and CDR2 FQNNGV come from the germline V gene. V was pared by 0 bases and J by 10 bases, with 12 bases between. This CDR3 has 13 amino acids. The full variable domain, rest sourced from reference TRBV11-2 and TRBJ1-1, is EAGVAQSPRYKIIEKRQSVAFWCNPISGHATLYWYQQILGQGPKLLIQFQNNGVVDDSQLPKDRFSAERLKGVDSTLKIQPAKLEDSAVYLCASSLEKALGAFFGQGTRLTVV.

There are many counts of this clonotype. The chain couples TRBV6-5 to TRBJ2-7; TRBD2 aligns across 16 bases. This CDR3 is 17 amino acids long. With 6 bases clipped from V and 3 bases from J, the junction kept 8 bases outside the gene matches. Germline values: CDR1 MNHEY, CDR2 SVGAGI. The CDR3 bases are TGTGCCAGCAGCGAAGGGACTAGCGGGAGGGCCGGCTACGAGCAGTACTTC. It translates to CASSEGTSGRAGYEQYF.

This clonotype was seen ten or more times. The chain is built from TRBV6-5 and TRBJ1-1; 9 bases map to TRBD1. This CDR3 is 15 amino acids long. V shed 4 bases, J shed 6 bases, and the junction held 9 bases outside the gene matches. Germline V lookup: CDR1 MNHEY, CDR2 SVGAGI. CDR3 sequence: CASSFGTGWGSEAFF. CDR3 DNA: TGTGCCAGCAGTTTCGGGACAGGGTGGGGTTCTGAAGCTTTCTTT.

This clonotype occurred many times. The V call is TRBV5-6, the J call TRBJ2-7, with TRBD1 identical over 7 bases. The V segment lost 3 bases and the J segment 3 bases; nucleotides outside the gene matches: 3. CDR3 size: 13 residues. Germline V gene lookup returns CDR1 SGHDT and CDR2 YYEEEE. CDR3 protein: CASSWDRYYEQYF. Here the CDR3 DNA reads TGTGCCAGCAGCTGGGACAGATACTACGAGCAGTACTTC.

This clonotype was seen repeatedly, ten times or more. The chain links TRBV29-1 to TRBJ2-5, with D hard to call. Trimming shortened V by 1 base and J by 4 bases, and 10 bases separated the two germline ends. Looked up from germline, CDR1 is SQVTM and CDR2 is ANQGSEA. CDR3 length: 13 amino acids. CDR3 bases: TGCAGCGTTGAAGTGCCAGATAGAGAGACCCAGTACTTC. Protein sequence: CSVEVPDRETQYF.

To note about this clonotype: This may arise from a read error, as a much more abundant clone is one base away. The chain employs TRBV19 and TRBJ2-4, with D maybe TRBD2 (6 bases). The CDR3 extends over 16 amino acids. The V end lost 7 bases, the J end lost 2 bases, and 18 bases lay between the germline ends. Germline V gives CDR1 LNHDA, CDR2 SQIVND (reference sequence). CDR3 in amino acids: CASTLGTRGTKNIQYF. CDR3 nucleotide sequence: TGTGCCAGTACCTTGGGCACCCGGGGGACCAAAAACATTCAGTACTTC.